One sample yielded the 20 T cell receptor beta chains listed below, sequenced in a study of long-term antiretroviral therapy in people with HIV. Version v3.0 of the immunoSEQ assay was performed at survey level. Some clones are missing from TCRdb's copy, which holds only in-frame ones; the method was immunoSEQ multiplex PCR. The sample has roughly 28,000 clones; over 85% are singletons. This material consisted of unsorted PBMCs, taken 1.8 years after starting antiretroviral therapy. The receptors were sampled from a woman between 18 and 29 years old with HIV.

V gene TRBV27 combines with J gene TRBJ2-3; 11 nucleotides agree with TRBD2. The CDR3 covers 16 residues. CDR1 and CDR2 from the germline V gene are MNHEY and SMNVEV (reference sequence). V shed 4 bases, J shed 2 bases, and the junction held 5 bases outside the gene matches. For the CDR3, the DNA is TGTGCCAGCAGTTCCGCGACTAGCGGGATCACAGATACGCAGTATTTT. As protein: CASSSATSGITDTQYF.

As to this clone: The identical CDR3 is also encoded by other nucleotide sequences in the sample. The chain joins TRBV6-1 to TRBJ2-7; no firm D call. The CDR3 is made up of 9 amino acids. In germline, CDR1 is MNHNS, CDR2 SASEGT. Trimming took off 4 bases at V and 6 bases at J, with 1 base between the two ends. CDR3 in amino acids: CASSVEQYF. As DNA, the CDR3 is TGTGCCAGCAGTGTCGAGCAGTACTTC.

This clone has only one observation. The rearrangement uses TRBV29-1 and TRBJ2-3, with D perhaps TRBD1 (6 bases). The CDR3 runs 12 residues. CDR1 and CDR2 (germline): SQVTM, ANQGSEA. The V end lost 4 bases, the J end lost 2 bases, and 7 bases lay between the germline ends. The DNA for the CDR3 is TGCAGCGTTGGGGACAACACAGATACGCAGTATTTT. Its translation is CSVGDNTDTQYF.

CDR3 in amino acids: CASSPGTSGRPNSNEQFF. In DNA, the CDR3 is TGTGCCAGCAGCCCCGGGACTAGCGGGAGGCCCAATAGCAATGAGCAGTTCTTC. The J gene is TRBJ2-1, the V gene TRBV11-1, with TRBD2 matching over 15 bases. CDR3 length: 18 amino acids. After removal of 5 bases from V and 6 bases from J, the junction contained 11 bases not matched to a gene. The V gene's germline CDR1 is SGHAT and CDR2 FQDESV (reference sequence).

This chain connects TRBV4-1 to TRBJ2-2; D is possibly TRBD1 (5 bases). CDR1 and CDR2 from the germline V gene are MGHRA and YSYEKL. The CDR3 has 16 residues. V was cut by 1 base and J by 1 base, with 10 bases left in between. The CDR3 protein is CASSQVWGGNTGELFF. The CDR3 bases are TGCGCCAGCAGCCAAGTCTGGGGCGGGAACACCGGGGAGCTGTTTTTT.

V gene TRBV19 combines with J gene TRBJ2-1; D is perhaps TRBD1 (6 bases). This CDR3 has 15 amino acids. Germline V gene data show CDR1 as LNHDA and CDR2 as SQIVND (reference sequence). The V end lost 2 bases, the J end lost 7 bases, and 15 bases lay between the germline ends. The CDR3 nucleotides read TGTGCCAGTAGTATAATGGCAGGGGTTGATAATGAGCAGTTCTTC. Translating it yields CASSIMAGVDNEQFF. The variable domain in full, with the rest retrieved from reference TRBV19 and TRBJ2-1, is DGGITQSPKYLFRKEGQNVTLSCEQNLNHDAMYWYRQDPGQGLRLIYYSQIVNDFQKGDIAEGYSVSREKKESFPLTVTSAQKNPTAFYLCASSIMAGVDNEQFFGPGTRLTVL.

The gene calls are TRBV11-1 and TRBJ2-5, with D perhaps TRBD2 (5 bases). This CDR3 comprises 16 residues. Trimming took off 6 bases at V and 5 bases at J, with 22 bases between the two ends. The V gene's germline CDR1 is SGHAT and CDR2 FQDESV (reference sequence). CDR3 sequence reads: CASRAAEGAGSETQYF. The DNA of the CDR3 is TGTGCCAGCAGGGCCGCAGAGGGCGCTGGTTCCGAGACCCAGTACTTC.

The chain uses TRBV10-2 and TRBJ2-7; D might be TRBD1 (6 bases). Germline V gene sequence: CDR1 WSHSY, CDR2 SAAADI. Between the trimmed V and J ends, which lost 10 bases and 4 bases, there was a span of 20 bases. The CDR3 totals 14 residues. The CDR3 region is CANPTETGRYEQYF. The CDR3 region has the DNA TGCGCCAACCCAACAGAGACAGGACGATACGAGCAGTACTTC.

DNA of the CDR3: TGTGCCAGCAGTTACTGGGGCGGGGGGAGCGCAGATACGCAGTATTTT. This sequence encodes CASSYWGGGSADTQYF. This chain joins TRBV6-6 and TRBJ2-3; 8 nucleotides match TRBD2. The CDR3 has 16 residues. The ends lost 1 base at V and 4 bases at J; junction bases unmatched: 7. Germline V gene lookup returns CDR1 MNHNY and CDR2 SVGAGI (reference sequence).

The CDR3 DNA is TGTGCCAGCAGCGCGACTAGCGGAGTCTACAATGAGCAGTTCTTC. It specifies CASSATSGVYNEQFF. J is TRBJ2-1 and V is TRBV11-2, with 9 nucleotides matching TRBD2. The CDR3 covers 15 residues. Germline lookup yields CDR1 SGHAT and CDR2 FQNNGV. V trimming: 5 bases; J trimming: 3 bases; junction bases outside the gene matches: 5.

The chain couples TRBV21-1 to TRBJ2-3. TRBV21-1 is described as a pseudogene. This CDR3 region has 14 residues. This CDR3 is CATPQETLTDTQYF. The CDR3, as DNA: TGTGCCACCCCCCAGGAGACCCTTACAGATACGCAGTATTTT.

The chain combines TRBV9 with TRBJ2-5, with 10 nucleotides matching TRBD1. The germline gives CDR1 SGDLS, CDR2 YYNGEE. V gave up 3 bases and J gave up 5 bases; unmatched junction bases: 13. CDR3 size: 17 residues. The CDR3 coding sequence is TGTGCCAGCAGCGGTCCGCGGGGACAGGGGCTGGGGGAGACCCAGTACTTC. Protein product: CASSGPRGQGLGETQYF.

The chain links TRBV27 to TRBJ2-3; D is uncertain. The CDR3 has 12 residues. V dropped 2 bases and J dropped 4 bases, with 4 bases sitting between them. Germline V CDR1 and CDR2: MNHEY, SMNVEV (reference sequence). In DNA form, the CDR3 reads TGTGCCAGCAGTTTAAGGTCAGATACGCAGTATTTT. Translation: CASSLRSDTQYF.

This clone was counted a single time. V and J are TRBV5-1 and TRBJ2-7; 8 positions agree with TRBD1. The V gene's germline CDR1 is SGHRS and CDR2 YFSETQ. With 0 bases clipped from V and 4 bases from J, the junction kept 6 bases outside the gene matches. CDR3 length: 15 amino acids. In DNA form, the CDR3 reads TGCGCCAGCAGCTTGGCCCCGGGACAGGTGTACGAGCAGTACTTC. This translates into CASSLAPGQVYEQYF.

The chain has TRBV6-1 and TRBJ2-5; D possibly matches TRBD1 or TRBD2 (5 bases each). The V end lost 5 bases, the J end lost 3 bases, and 16 bases lay between the germline ends. The CDR3 has 15 residues. Looked up from germline, CDR1 is MNHNS and CDR2 is SASEGT. The CDR3 spells CASSSGPTFKETQYF. CDR3 bases: TGTGCCAGCAGTTCGGGACCCACGTTTAAAGAGACCCAGTACTTC.

The chain employs TRBV5-6 and TRBJ1-1, with 9 bases identical to TRBD1. The CDR3 has 14 amino acids. V lost 4 bases and J lost 6; bases outside the gene matches: 7. Germline values: CDR1 SGHDT, CDR2 YYEEEE. CDR3 amino acids: CASSARTGDAEAFF. The CDR3 DNA sequence: TGTGCCAGCAGCGCCAGGACAGGGGATGCTGAAGCTTTCTTT.

The V gene is TRBV5-4, the J gene TRBJ2-5; the match to TRBD2 covers 9 bases. Germline assignment: CDR1 SGHNT and CDR2 YYREEE (reference sequence). This CDR3 is built from 14 residues. Losses at the gene ends were 6 bases for V and 1 base for J; bases not matched to a gene: 4. The CDR3 DNA reads as TGTGCCAGCACGCGGGAGGGAAGCCAAGAGACCCAGTACTTC. This gives the protein CASTREGSQETQYF.

V usage is TRBV19 and J usage is TRBJ2-7; 11 nucleotides match TRBD2. This CDR3 is 15 amino acids long. CDR1 is LNHDA and CDR2 is SQIVND in the germline V gene (reference sequence). Trimming at V came to 5 bases and at J to 0 bases, leaving 3 bases not matched to a gene. CDR3 nucleotide sequence: TGTGCCAGTAGTTCGGGACTAGCGGCCTCCTACGAGCAGTACTTC. This sequence encodes CASSSGLAASYEQYF.

This clone is classed as large (0.1 to 1%). The chain has TRBV7-2 and TRBJ2-7; 7 nucleotides line up with TRBD2. Unmatched junction bases numbered 13, after V lost 5 bases and J lost 6 bases. Germline loops: CDR1 SGHTA, CDR2 FQGNSA. The CDR3 runs to 15 residues. This CDR3 reads CASSESAGESLEQYF. The CDR3 DNA sequence: TGTGCCAGCAGCGAATCGGCGGGAGAATCCCTCGAGCAGTACTTC.

This rearrangement joins TRBV28 to TRBJ1-3; TRBD1 aligns across 8 bases. Trimming cost V 6 bases and J 3 bases; bases outside gene matches: 7. The CDR3 is 15 amino acids. Germline V lookup: CDR1 MDHEN, CDR2 SYDVKM. CDR3 DNA: TGTGCCAGCAGCCCGACAGGGGAAGGTGGAAACACCATATATTTT. Translation: CASSPTGEGGNTIYF.